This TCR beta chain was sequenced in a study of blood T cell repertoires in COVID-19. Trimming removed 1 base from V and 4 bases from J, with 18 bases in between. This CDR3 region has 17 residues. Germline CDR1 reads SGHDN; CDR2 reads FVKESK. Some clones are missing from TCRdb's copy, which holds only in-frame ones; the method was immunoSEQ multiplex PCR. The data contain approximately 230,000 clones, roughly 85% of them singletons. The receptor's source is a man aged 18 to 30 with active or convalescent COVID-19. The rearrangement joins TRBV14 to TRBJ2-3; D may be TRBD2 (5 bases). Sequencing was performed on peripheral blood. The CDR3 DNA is TGTGCCAGCAGCCAAGTCGGTGGGTGGAGGTACGCAGATACGCAGTATTTT. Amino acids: CASSQVGGWRYADTQYF.